One T cell receptor beta chain is described in this entry. No antigen is known for it. The primer mix had 60 Vbeta and 13 Jbeta primers. Here immunoSEQ multiplex PCR was the method, and the copy in TCRdb shows in-frame clones only, minus some. The profile shows approximately 100,000 clones, approximately 70% of them singletons. The source of the sample is a study of cytomegalovirus exposure and HLA in healthy donors. Findings and caveats of the study: In an earlier analysis, most TCR beta V segments were productive about 90% or about 30% of the time.

The CDR3 is 15 amino acids. The V and J ends lost 5 bases and 0 bases respectively, with 14 bases between them. Germline V gene data show CDR1 as SGHVS and CDR2 as FQNEAQ. The clonotype comes from a man aged 25-45 years in good health and CMV-seropositive. Source material: PBMCs. The chain uses TRBV7-8 and TRBJ2-7; possible D gene TRBD2, 5 bases. CDR3 loop: CASSLREGTSYEQYF. The CDR3 region has the DNA TGTGCCAGCAGCCTACGTGAGGGTACCTCCTACGAGCAGTACTTC.